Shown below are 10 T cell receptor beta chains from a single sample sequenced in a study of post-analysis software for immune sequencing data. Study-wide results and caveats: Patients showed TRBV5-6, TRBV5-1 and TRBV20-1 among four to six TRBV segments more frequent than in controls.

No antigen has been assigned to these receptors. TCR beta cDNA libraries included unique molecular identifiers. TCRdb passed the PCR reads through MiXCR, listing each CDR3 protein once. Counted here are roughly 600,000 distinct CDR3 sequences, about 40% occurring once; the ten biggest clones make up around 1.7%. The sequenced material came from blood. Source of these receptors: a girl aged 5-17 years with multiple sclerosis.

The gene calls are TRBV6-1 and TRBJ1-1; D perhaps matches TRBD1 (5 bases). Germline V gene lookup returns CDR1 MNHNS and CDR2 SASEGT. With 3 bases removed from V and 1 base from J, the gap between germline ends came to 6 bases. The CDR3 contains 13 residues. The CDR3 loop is CASSDTGNTEAFF. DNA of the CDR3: TGTGCCAGCAGTGATACAGGGAACACTGAAGCTTTCTTT.

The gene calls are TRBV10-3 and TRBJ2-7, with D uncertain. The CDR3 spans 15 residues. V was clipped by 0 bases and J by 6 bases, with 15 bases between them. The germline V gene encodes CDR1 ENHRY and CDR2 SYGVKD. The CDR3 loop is CAISESIKGRIEQYF. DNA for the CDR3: TGTGCCATCAGTGAGTCGATAAAAGGTCGGATCGAGCAGTACTTC.

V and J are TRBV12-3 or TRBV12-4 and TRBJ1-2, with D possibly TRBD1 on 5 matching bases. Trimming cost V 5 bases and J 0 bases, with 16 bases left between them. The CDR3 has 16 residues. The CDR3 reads CASSNPGTEANYGYTF. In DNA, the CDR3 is TGTGCCAGCAGTAACCCCGGGACGGAGGCTAACTATGGCTACACCTTC.

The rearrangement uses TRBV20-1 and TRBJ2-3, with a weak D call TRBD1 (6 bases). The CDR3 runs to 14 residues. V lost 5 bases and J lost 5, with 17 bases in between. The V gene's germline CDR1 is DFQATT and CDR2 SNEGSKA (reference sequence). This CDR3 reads CSAPSRQDEDTQYF. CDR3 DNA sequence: TGCAGTGCTCCTTCACGACAGGATGAAGATACGCAGTATTTT.

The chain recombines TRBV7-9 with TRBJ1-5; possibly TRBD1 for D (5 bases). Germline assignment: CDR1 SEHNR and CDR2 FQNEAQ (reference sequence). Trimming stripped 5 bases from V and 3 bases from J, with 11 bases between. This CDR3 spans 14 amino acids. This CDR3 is CASSIGTFNQPQHF. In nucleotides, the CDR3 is TGTGCCAGCAGCATAGGGACTTTCAATCAGCCCCAGCATTTT.

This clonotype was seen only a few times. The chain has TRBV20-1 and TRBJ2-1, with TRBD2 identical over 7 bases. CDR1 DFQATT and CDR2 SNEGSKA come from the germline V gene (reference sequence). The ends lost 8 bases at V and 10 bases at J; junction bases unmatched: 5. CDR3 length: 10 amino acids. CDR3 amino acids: CSPKREEQFF. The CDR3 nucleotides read TGCAGTCCAAAGCGGGAAGAGCAGTTCTTC.

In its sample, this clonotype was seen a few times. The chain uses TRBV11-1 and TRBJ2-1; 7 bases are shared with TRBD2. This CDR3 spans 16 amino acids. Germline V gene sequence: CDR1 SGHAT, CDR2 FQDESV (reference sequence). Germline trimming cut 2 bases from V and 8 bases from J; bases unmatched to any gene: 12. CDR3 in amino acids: CASSLRPTGGFDEQFF. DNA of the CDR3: TGTGCCAGCAGCTTAAGGCCCACGGGAGGATTCGATGAGCAGTTCTTC.

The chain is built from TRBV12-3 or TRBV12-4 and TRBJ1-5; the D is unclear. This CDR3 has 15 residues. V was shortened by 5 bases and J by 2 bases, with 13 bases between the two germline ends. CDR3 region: CASSAPGWGNQPQHF. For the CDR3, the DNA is TGTGCCAGCAGTGCCCCGGGTTGGGGCAATCAGCCCCAGCATTTT.

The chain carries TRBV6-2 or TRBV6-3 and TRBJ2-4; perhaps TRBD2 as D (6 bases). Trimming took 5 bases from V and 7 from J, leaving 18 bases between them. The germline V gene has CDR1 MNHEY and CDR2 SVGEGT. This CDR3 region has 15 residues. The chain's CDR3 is CASSDTGTLRNIQYF. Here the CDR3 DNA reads TGTGCCAGCAGTGACACCGGGACTCTGAGGAACATTCAGTACTTC.

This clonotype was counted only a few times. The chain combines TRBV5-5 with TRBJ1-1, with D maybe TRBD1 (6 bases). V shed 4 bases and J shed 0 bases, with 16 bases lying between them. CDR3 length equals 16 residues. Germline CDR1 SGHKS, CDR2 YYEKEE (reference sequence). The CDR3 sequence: CASSPEQGGLNTEAFF. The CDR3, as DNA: TGTGCCAGCAGCCCTGAACAGGGCGGCTTGAACACTGAAGCTTTCTTT.